The rows below give T cell receptor beta chains drawn from one sample of a study of blood T cell repertoires in COVID-19. Assay: immunoSEQ multiplex PCR; the TCRdb copy retains only in-frame clones and omits some. The sample holds roughly 190,000 clones; roughly 90% are singletons and the top ten take less than 7.5%. What was sequenced was peripheral blood. Receptors were obtained from a woman aged 40 to 50 who had recovered from COVID-19. The CDR3 runs from the conserved cysteine through the conserved F or W. Each record gives: D gene, V gene, clone size, J gene, CDR3 protein, CDR3 DNA. D genes are given only for firm matches. Some rows mark clone size as missing; the rest say once, few, many or name a class of expanded clone.

NA	TRBV30	many	TRBJ1-2	CAWSAGNYGYTF	TGTGCCTGGAGTGCCGGGAACTATGGCTACACCTTC
NA	TRBV5-1	once	TRBJ2-1	CASSPTHLTGSVINEQFF	TGCGCCAGCAGCCCAACACACCTCACGGGATCCGTCATCAATGAGCAGTTCTTC
TRBD1	TRBV4-3	once	TRBJ2-7	CASSQNSAGTDSYEQYF	TGCGCCAGCAGCCAGAATTCGGCCGGGACAGATTCCTACGAGCAGTACTTC
NA	TRBV7-2	NA	TRBJ2-1	CASSLAGGNHNEQFF	TGTGCCAGCAGCTTAGCCGGCGGGAACCACAATGAGCAGTTCTTC
NA	TRBV9	NA	TRBJ2-7	CASSVAPSGDTQYF	TGTGCCAGCAGCGTAGCCCCGTCGGGGGATACGCAGTACTTC
NA	TRBV30	NA	TRBJ1-1	CAWSVDSNTEAFF	TGTGCCTGGAGTGTAGACAGTAACACTGAAGCTTTCTTT
NA	TRBV12-3/TRBV12-4	NA	TRBJ2-5	CASSFASLETQYF	TGTGCCAGCAGTTTCGCCAGTCTCGAGACCCAGTACTTC
NA	TRBV20-1	NA	TRBJ2-3	CSASGDSIGDTQYF	TGCAGTGCTAGTGGAGACTCGATCGGAGATACGCAGTATTTT
NA	TRBV12-5	NA	TRBJ2-3	CASGSGVDRLTDTQYF	TGTGCTAGTGGTTCAGGGGTAGACAGACTCACAGATACGCAGTATTTT
TRBD1	TRBV7-9	NA	TRBJ2-1	CASSVRQGNYNEQFF	TGTGCCAGCTCAGTTAGACAGGGTAACTACAATGAGCAGTTCTTC
TRBD1	TRBV7-8	NA	TRBJ1-5	CASSLGGTGGSQPQHF	TGTGCCAGCAGCTTAGGAGGGACAGGGGGCAGTCAGCCCCAGCATTTT
NA	TRBV30	NA	TRBJ2-7	CAWSVTGILSYEQYF	TGTGCCTGGAGTGTCACCGGGATCCTATCCTACGAGCAGTACTTC
TRBD1	TRBV7-9	NA	TRBJ2-7	CATHRTGAHEQYF	TGTGCCACCCATAGGACAGGGGCCCACGAGCAGTACTTC
TRBD2	TRBV9	NA	TRBJ2-1	CASSVGLAGEKGDSEQFF	TGTGCCAGCAGCGTAGGACTAGCGGGAGAAAAAGGTGATAGTGAGCAGTTCTTC
NA	TRBV12-3/TRBV12-4	NA	TRBJ1-3	CASSFPQNTIYF	TGTGCCAGCAGTTTTCCCCAAAACACCATATATTTT
NA	TRBV30	few	TRBJ2-7	CACQTTYEQYF	TGTGCCTGCCAGACAACCTACGAGCAGTACTTC
NA	TRBV19	once	TRBJ2-3	CASSKSGELSYSTDTQYF	TGTGCCAGTAGTAAATCCGGTGAGCTCTCCTATAGCACAGATACGCAGTATTTT
NA	TRBV7-9	NA	TRBJ2-1	CASSAAKGVNDEQFF	TGTGCCAGCAGCGCCGCTAAGGGAGTTAACGATGAGCAGTTCTTC
NA	TRBV5-6	NA	TRBJ2-5	CASSSQETQYF	TGTGCCAGCAGCTCACAAGAGACCCAGTACTTC
NA	TRBV19	NA	TRBJ1-2	CASSARGGGRSYGYTF	TGTGCCAGTAGCGCCCGGGGTGGCGGGAGAAGCTATGGCTACACCTTC
TRBD1	TRBV30	once	TRBJ1-5	CAYSRAGTGGQPQHF	TGTGCCTACTCAAGAGCCGGGACAGGGGGTCAGCCCCAGCATTTT
NA	TRBV2	NA	TRBJ2-5	CASSERKGGTQYF	TGTGCCAGCAGTGAAAGGAAAGGGGGTACCCAGTACTTC
NA	TRBV7-2	NA	TRBJ1-5	CASSLDPGQPQHF	TGTGCCAGCAGCTTAGATCCGGGACAGCCCCAGCATTTT
NA	TRBV9	NA	TRBJ2-1	CASSYLGGSYNEQFF	TGTGCCAGCAGCTACCTCGGAGGCTCCTACAATGAGCAGTTCTTC